This TCR beta chain was identified in a study of blood T cell repertoires in COVID-19. Study information: Acute and convalescent COVID-19 samples came from the United States, Italy and Spain.

Sequenced by immunoSEQ multiplex PCR; TCRdb stores in-frame clones only, minus some. Altogether 190,000 or so clones are present, roughly nine tenths being singletons, with the ten largest covering around 8%. There are 16 residues in the CDR3. Germline V gene sequence: CDR1 LGHDT, CDR2 YNNKEL (reference sequence). V lost 2 bases and J 0 bases, leaving 11 bases between the germline ends. Residents of 24 US areas, aged roughly 18 to 89 years, made up the participants. Clinical histories supplied by participants themselves formed the basis of cohort assignment. Either two negative PCRs, clearance, or symptom resolution qualified Cohort 3 donors as recovered.

Sequencing was performed on PBMCs or T cells enriched from blood (not recorded which). The chain is built from TRBV3-1 (or the pseudogene TRBV3-2) and TRBJ1-3; possible D gene TRBD1, 5 bases. The sequence was obtained from a woman younger than 30 who had recovered from COVID-19. The CDR3 bases are TGTGCCAGCAGCCAAAACCCGACAGACTCTGGAAACACCATATATTTT. Residues: CASSQNPTDSGNTIYF.